The 2 T cell receptor beta chains given below trace back to one sample, sequenced in a study of blood T cell repertoires in COVID-19. Sequenced by immunoSEQ multiplex PCR; TCRdb stores in-frame clones only, minus some. This sample has 100,000 to 120,000 clones, with about two thirds found just once. The specimen sequenced was peripheral blood. The origin of the receptors is a woman in her thirties or forties with acute or convalescent COVID-19.

The J gene is TRBJ1-2, the V gene TRBV6-1; a weak D match, TRBD1 (5 bases). CDR1 is MNHNS and CDR2 is SASEGT in the germline V gene. The CDR3 has 14 amino acids. Trimming stripped 1 base from V and 8 bases from J, with 14 bases between. CDR3: CASSEVGEAGGYTF. CDR3 sequence (DNA): TGTGCCAGCAGTGAAGTGGGGGAGGCAGGGGGCTACACCTTC.

The V gene is TRBV10-3, the J gene TRBJ1-3, with TRBD1 as a possible D gene (5 bases). Trimming removed 11 bases at V and 0 bases at J, with 14 bases between. The CDR3 is made up of 14 amino acids. Germline lookup yields CDR1 ENHRY and CDR2 SYGVKD. The CDR3 here is CAVSQGYSGNTIYF. CDR3 sequence (DNA): TGTGCCGTGTCCCAGGGTTACTCTGGAAACACCATATATTTT.